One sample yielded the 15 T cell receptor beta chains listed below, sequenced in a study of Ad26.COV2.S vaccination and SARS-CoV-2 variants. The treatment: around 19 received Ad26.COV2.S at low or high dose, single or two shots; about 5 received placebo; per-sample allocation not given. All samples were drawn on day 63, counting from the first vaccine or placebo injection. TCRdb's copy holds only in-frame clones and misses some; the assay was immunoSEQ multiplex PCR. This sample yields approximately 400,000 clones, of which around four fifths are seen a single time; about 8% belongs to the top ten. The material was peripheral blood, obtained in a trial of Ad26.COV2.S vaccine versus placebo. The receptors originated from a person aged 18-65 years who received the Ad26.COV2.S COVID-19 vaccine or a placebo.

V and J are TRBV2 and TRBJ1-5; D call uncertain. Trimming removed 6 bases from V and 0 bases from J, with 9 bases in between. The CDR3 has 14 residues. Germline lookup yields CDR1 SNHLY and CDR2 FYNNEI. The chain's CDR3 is CASSGKVSNQPQHF. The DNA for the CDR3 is TGTGCCAGCAGCGGGAAGGTTAGCAATCAGCCCCAGCATTTT.

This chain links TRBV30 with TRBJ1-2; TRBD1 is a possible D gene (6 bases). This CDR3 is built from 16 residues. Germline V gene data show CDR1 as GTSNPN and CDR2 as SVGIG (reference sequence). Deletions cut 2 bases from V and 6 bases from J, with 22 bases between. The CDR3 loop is CAWSSPFSGDAHGYTF. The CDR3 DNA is TGTGCCTGGAGTAGTCCCTTCTCAGGGGACGCCCATGGCTACACCTTC.

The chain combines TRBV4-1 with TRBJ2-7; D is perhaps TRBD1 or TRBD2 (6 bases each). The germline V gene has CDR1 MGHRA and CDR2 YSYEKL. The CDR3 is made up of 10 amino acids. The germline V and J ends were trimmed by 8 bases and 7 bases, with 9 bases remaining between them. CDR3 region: CASQGREQYF. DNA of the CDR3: TGCGCCAGCCAGGGGAGGGAGCAGTACTTC.

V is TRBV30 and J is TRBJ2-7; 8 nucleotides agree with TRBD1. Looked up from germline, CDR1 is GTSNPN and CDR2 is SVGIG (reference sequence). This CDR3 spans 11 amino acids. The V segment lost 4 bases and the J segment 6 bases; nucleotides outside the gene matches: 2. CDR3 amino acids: CAWTGGGEQYF. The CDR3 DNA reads TGTGCCTGGACAGGGGGCGGCGAGCAGTACTTC.

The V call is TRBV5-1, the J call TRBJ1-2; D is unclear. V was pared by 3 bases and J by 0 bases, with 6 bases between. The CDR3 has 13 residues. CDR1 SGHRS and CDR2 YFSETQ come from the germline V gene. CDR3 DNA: TGCGCCAGCAGCTCTCAAGCTAACTATGGCTACACCTTC. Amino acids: CASSSQANYGYTF.

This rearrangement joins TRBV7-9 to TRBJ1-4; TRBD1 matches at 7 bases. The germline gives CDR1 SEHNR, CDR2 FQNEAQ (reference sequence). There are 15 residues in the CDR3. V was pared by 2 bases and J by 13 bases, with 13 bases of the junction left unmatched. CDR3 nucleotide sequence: TGTGCCAGCAGCTTAACGGGTAACAGGGGATCACCACTGTTTTTT. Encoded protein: CASSLTGNRGSPLFF.

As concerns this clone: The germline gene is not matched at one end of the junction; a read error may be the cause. CDR3 loop: CASTYFLGDTQYF. In DNA form, the CDR3 reads TGTGCCAGCACTTACTTCCTGGGGGATACGCAGTATTTT. The chain carries TRBV6-5 and TRBJ2-3, with D unresolved. The germline CDR1 and CDR2 sequences are MNHEY and SVGAGI. CDR3 size: 13 residues.

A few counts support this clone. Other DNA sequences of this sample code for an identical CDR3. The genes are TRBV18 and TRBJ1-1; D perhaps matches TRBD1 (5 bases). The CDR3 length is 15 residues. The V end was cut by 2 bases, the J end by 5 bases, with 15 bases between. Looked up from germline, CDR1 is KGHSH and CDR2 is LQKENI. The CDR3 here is CASSPNLGGDTEAFF. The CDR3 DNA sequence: TGTGCCAGCTCACCAAACTTAGGAGGGGATACTGAAGCTTTCTTT.

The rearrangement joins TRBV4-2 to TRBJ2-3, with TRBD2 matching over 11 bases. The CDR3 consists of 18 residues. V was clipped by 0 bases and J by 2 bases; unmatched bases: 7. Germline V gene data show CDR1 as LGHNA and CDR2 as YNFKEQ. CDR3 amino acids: CASSQDGTSGGVTDTQYF. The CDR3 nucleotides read TGTGCCAGCAGCCAAGATGGAACTAGCGGGGGAGTCACAGATACGCAGTATTTT.

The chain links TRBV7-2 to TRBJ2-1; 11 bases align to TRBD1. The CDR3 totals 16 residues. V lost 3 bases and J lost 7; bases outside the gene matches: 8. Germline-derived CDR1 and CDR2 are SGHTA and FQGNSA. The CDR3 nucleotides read TGTGCCAGCAGCTTGGCCGGGACAGGGGGTAGAAATGAGCAGTTCTTC. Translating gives CASSLAGTGGRNEQFF.

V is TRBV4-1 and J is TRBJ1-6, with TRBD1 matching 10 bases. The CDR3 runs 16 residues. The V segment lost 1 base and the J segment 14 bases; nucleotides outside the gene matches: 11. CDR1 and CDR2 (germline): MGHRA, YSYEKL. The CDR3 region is CASSQGSGTGERSLHF. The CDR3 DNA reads TGCGCCAGCAGCCAAGGGTCCGGGACAGGGGAGAGGTCCCTCCACTTT.

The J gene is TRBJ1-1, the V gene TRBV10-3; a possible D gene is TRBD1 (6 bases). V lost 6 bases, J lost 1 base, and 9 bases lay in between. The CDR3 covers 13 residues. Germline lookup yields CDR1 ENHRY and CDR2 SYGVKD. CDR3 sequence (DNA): TGTGCCATCAGAGGACAGCCGAACACTGAAGCTTTCTTT. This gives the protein CAIRGQPNTEAFF.

The CDR3 here is CASSLDAGSSDTQYF. As DNA, the CDR3 is TGTGCCAGCAGCTTGGACGCCGGGAGTAGTGATACGCAGTATTTT. The chain recombines TRBV5-6 with TRBJ2-3, with a tentative D call TRBD2 (6 bases). CDR1 is SGHDT, CDR2 YYEEEE, per germline. Deletions cut 0 bases from V and 6 bases from J, with 14 bases between. The CDR3 length is 15 residues.

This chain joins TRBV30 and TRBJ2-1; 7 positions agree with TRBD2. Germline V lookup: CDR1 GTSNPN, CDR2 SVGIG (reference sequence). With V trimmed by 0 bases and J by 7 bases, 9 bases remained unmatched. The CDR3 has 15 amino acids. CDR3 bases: TGTGCCTGGAGTGTAATGGCGGGAGTTGGTAATGAGCAGTTCTTC. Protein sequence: CAWSVMAGVGNEQFF.

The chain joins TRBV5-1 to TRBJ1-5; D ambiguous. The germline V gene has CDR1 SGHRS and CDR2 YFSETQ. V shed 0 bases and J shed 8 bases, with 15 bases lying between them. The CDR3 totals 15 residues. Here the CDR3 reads CASSLGSSWVEPQHF. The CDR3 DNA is TGCGCCAGCAGCTTGGGGAGCTCCTGGGTGGAGCCCCAGCATTTT.